Shown below are 28 T cell receptor beta chains from a single sample sequenced in a study of T-cell reconstitution after alpha-beta-depleted transplantation in children. Preparing the TCRbeta library involved the use of unique molecular identifiers. MiXCR was run by TCRdb on the PCR reads, yielding one entry per CDR3 protein. Altogether some 200,000 distinct CDR3 sequences are present, 8.4% being singletons, with the ten largest covering 35% to 40%. Sequenced here: PBMCs, mostly from graft donor cells, sampled 360 days after TCRalphabeta/CD19-depleted stem cell transplant. The receptors were sampled from a male patient aged 2 to 10 who had a stem cell transplant for acute myeloid leukemia, so the T cells may come from the graft donor.

In its sample, this clonotype was seen a few times. The J gene is TRBJ1-1, the V gene TRBV12-3 or TRBV12-4; D is unresolved. Trimming shortened V by 6 bases and J by 10 bases, and 18 bases separated the two germline ends. CDR3 length: 13 amino acids. This CDR3 is CASSKLGSRGAFF. The CDR3 coding sequence is TGTGCCAGCAGCAAACTCGGGTCCCGAGGAGCTTTCTTT.

This clonotype was seen a few times. This rearrangement joins TRBV5-1 to TRBJ2-1; D is uncertain. V lost 3 bases, J lost 1 base, and 14 bases lay in between. The germline CDR1 and CDR2 sequences are SGHRS and YFSETQ. The CDR3 sequence is 16 residues long. The CDR3 DNA reads TGCGCCAGCAGCTCGGGCTTCCGACTTTCCTACAATGAGCAGTTCTTC. Translated, it gives CASSSGFRLSYNEQFF.

The chain is built from TRBV10-3 and TRBJ2-3, with D unresolved. Trimming removed 0 bases from V and 0 bases from J, with 10 bases in between. The CDR3 is 16 amino acids. Germline V CDR1 and CDR2: ENHRY, SYGVKD. The CDR3 here is CAISESGAHSTDTQYF. As DNA, the CDR3 is TGTGCCATCAGTGAGTCAGGAGCCCACAGCACAGATACGCAGTATTTT.

This clonotype appeared a few times. This CDR3 fails to terminate in the conserved phenylalanine or tryptophan, so it likely reflects a read error. This chain joins TRBV5-1 and TRBJ2-2; 8 nucleotides agree with TRBD1. CDR3 length: 15 residues. J was trimmed by 5 bases and V by 2 bases; bases with no gene match: 5. Germline values: CDR1 SGHRS, CDR2 YFSETQ. The CDR3, as DNA: TGCGCCAGCAGCTTTCGGACAGGGCGGACCGGGGAGCTGTTTGTT. As protein: CASSFRTGRTGELFV.

This clonotype has only a few counts. In DNA, the CDR3 is TGTGCTAGTGGTTTGACCACCCTTCCGGGACTAGCGGGAGATACGCAGTATTTT. Amino acid sequence: CASGLTTLPGLAGDTQYF. This chain joins TRBV12-5 and TRBJ2-3; 12 bases map to TRBD2. Trimming at V came to 2 bases and at J to 5 bases, leaving 11 bases not matched to a gene. The CDR3 spans 18 residues. Germline CDR1 is LGHNT and CDR2 is FRNRAP.

The V call is TRBV12-3 or TRBV12-4, the J call TRBJ2-1; 9 nucleotides align to TRBD2. Germline trimming cut 5 bases from V and 3 bases from J; bases unmatched to any gene: 5. CDR3 length equals 15 residues. CDR3 sequence: CASSKLAGNYNEQFF. For the CDR3, the DNA is TGTGCCAGCAGTAAACTAGCGGGTAACTACAATGAGCAGTTCTTC.

In this sample, this clonotype turned up many times. CDR3 in DNA: TGTGCCAGCAGTGAATTTGGACTAGCGAACACCGGGGAGCTGTTTTTT. This translates into CASSEFGLANTGELFF. V and J are TRBV25-1 and TRBJ2-2; 7 bases agree with TRBD2. J lost 0 bases, V lost 1 base, and 2 bases had no gene match. Germline CDR1 and CDR2: MGHDK and SYGVNS. The CDR3 loop spans 16 amino acids.

This clonotype was seen repeatedly, ten times or more. This rearrangement joins TRBV7-9 to TRBJ2-4; no clear D. The CDR3 spans 14 residues. Germline V gives CDR1 SEHNR, CDR2 FQNEAQ (reference sequence). Trimming removed 2 bases from V and 3 bases from J, with 8 bases in between. The CDR3, as DNA: TGTGCCAGCAGCTTAAAAGGGAACAAAAACATTCAGTACTTC. Protein product: CASSLKGNKNIQYF.

This clonotype was detected many times. This chain connects TRBV7-9 to TRBJ1-1, with no clear D. The CDR3 loop spans 15 amino acids. Germline V gene data show CDR1 as SEHNR and CDR2 as FQNEAQ (reference sequence). Trimming removed 3 bases from V and 0 bases from J, with 11 bases in between. The CDR3 protein is CASSLVGGMNTEAFF. In nucleotides, the CDR3 is TGTGCCAGCAGCTTGGTAGGAGGGATGAACACTGAAGCTTTCTTT.

The table lists this clonotype with many counts. The chain couples TRBV10-3 to TRBJ1-4, with no clear D. V lost 10 bases and J lost 8, with 11 bases in between. Germline CDR1 and CDR2: ENHRY and SYGVKD. CDR3 length: 11 amino acids. In nucleotides, the CDR3 is TGTGCCACCCAATTAGGAGAAAAACTGTTTTTT. Translated: CATQLGEKLFF.

This clonotype occurred a few times. The chain links TRBV18 to TRBJ2-7; D possibly uses TRBD1 or TRBD2 (5 bases each). This CDR3 has 14 residues. The germline CDR1 and CDR2 sequences are KGHSH and LQKENI. The V end was cut by 4 bases, the J end by 3 bases, with 13 bases between. The CDR3 region is CASSLGDTYYEQYV. Written as DNA, the CDR3 is TGTGCCAGCTCACTGGGGGATACCTACTACGAGCAGTACGTC.

The chain has TRBV4-1 and TRBJ1-1; D not certain. The V and J ends lost 1 base and 0 bases respectively, with 15 bases between them. Germline V gene lookup returns CDR1 MGHRA and CDR2 YSYEKL. This CDR3 has 17 amino acids. The CDR3 region is CASSQVLAALMNTEAFF. CDR3 DNA sequence: TGCGCCAGCAGCCAAGTTTTGGCAGCACTTATGAACACTGAAGCTTTCTTT.

This clonotype showed up many times. The chain employs TRBV20-1 and TRBJ1-3; a possible D gene is TRBD1 (5 bases). CDR1 and CDR2 (germline): DFQATT, SNEGSKA (reference sequence). V dropped 1 base and J dropped 4 bases, with 11 bases sitting between them. This CDR3 region has 14 residues. Written as DNA, the CDR3 is TGCAGTGCTAGAGGAAGGGGTGGAGGAAACACCATATATTTT. As protein: CSARGRGGGNTIYF.

This clonotype was detected only a few times. This chain connects TRBV5-1 to TRBJ2-2, with 12 positions matching TRBD2. Germline lookup yields CDR1 SGHRS and CDR2 YFSETQ. There are 17 residues in the CDR3. J gave up 6 bases and V 0 bases, and 6 bases lay outside the gene matches. For the CDR3, the DNA is TGCGCCAGCAGCTTGGCTACGACTAGCGGGAGTGCCGGGGAGCTGTTTTTT. Translation: CASSLATTSGSAGELFF. Supplemented by reference TRBV5-1 and TRBJ2-2, the full variable domain reads KAGVTQTPRYLIKTRGQQVTLSCSPISGHRSVSWYQQTPGQGLQFLFEYFSETQRNKGNFPGRFSGRQFSNSRSEMNVSTLELGDSALYLCASSLATTSGSAGELFFGEGSRLTVL.

The chain carries TRBV5-4 and TRBJ2-3, with a tentative D call TRBD1 (6 bases). The CDR3 has 15 residues. In germline, CDR1 is SGHNT, CDR2 YYREEE (reference sequence). The V end was cut by 0 bases, the J end by 5 bases, with 13 bases between. The CDR3 nucleotides read TGTGCCAGCAGCTTGGGCAGGGGTCTAGGAGATACGCAGTATTTT. Amino acid sequence: CASSLGRGLGDTQYF. Variable domain in full (rest from reference TRBV5-4 and TRBJ2-3): ETGVTQSPTHLIKTRGQQVTLRCSSQSGHNTVSWYQQALGQGPQFIFQYYREEENGRGNFPPRFSGLQFPNYSSELNVNALELDDSALYLCASSLGRGLGDTQYFGPGTRLTVL.

The sample holds a few counts of this clonotype. The chain couples TRBV29-1 to TRBJ1-2; TRBD1 might be the D (5 bases). Trimming stripped 6 bases from V and 2 bases from J, with 10 bases between. The germline gives CDR1 SQVTM, CDR2 ANQGSEA. The CDR3 extends over 12 amino acids. CDR3 sequence (DNA): TGCAGCGTCAGGGACCGAAACTATGGCTACACCTTC. This gives the protein CSVRDRNYGYTF.

The rearrangement joins TRBV5-1 to TRBJ2-2; 8 bases align to TRBD1. Germline V gene data show CDR1 as SGHRS and CDR2 as YFSETQ. V shed 0 bases, J shed 5 bases, and the junction held 6 bases outside the gene matches. The CDR3 consists of 16 residues. CDR3 sequence reads: CASSLVRTGSTGELFF. The CDR3 coding sequence is TGCGCCAGCAGCTTGGTACGGACAGGGAGTACCGGGGAGCTGTTTTTT.

This clonotype was recorded many times. J is TRBJ2-1 and V is TRBV5-6; D call uncertain. Trimming left V 2 bases short and J 8 bases short, with 5 bases between. CDR3 length: 11 amino acids. Germline loops: CDR1 SGHDT, CDR2 YYEEEE. CDR3 protein: CASSFRYEQFF. The CDR3 DNA follows: TGTGCCAGCAGCTTTCGTTATGAGCAGTTCTTC.

The V and J genes are TRBV7-8 and TRBJ2-7; TRBD2 matches at 10 bases. Losses at the gene ends were 2 bases for V and 4 bases for J; bases not matched to a gene: 5. This CDR3 spans 15 amino acids. Germline V gene sequence: CDR1 SGHVS, CDR2 FQNEAQ. The CDR3 spells CASSLSTSGRYEQYV. The CDR3 DNA reads as TGTGCCAGCAGCTTATCGACTAGCGGGCGATACGAGCAGTACGTC.

There are many counts of this clonotype. The chain links TRBV7-2 to TRBJ2-7, with D maybe TRBD2 (5 bases). Germline values: CDR1 SGHTA, CDR2 FQGNSA. The CDR3 is made up of 12 amino acids. Between the trimmed V and J ends, which lost 6 bases and 3 bases, there was a span of 9 bases. The CDR3 region is CASSPSFYEQYF. DNA for the CDR3: TGTGCCAGCAGTCCTAGCTTCTACGAGCAGTACTTC.

The sample holds a few counts of this clonotype. The chain carries TRBV2 and TRBJ2-1, with 10 bases identical to TRBD2. CDR3 length: 15 amino acids. CDR1 and CDR2 from the germline V gene are SNHLY and FYNNEI. Trimming at V came to 10 bases and at J to 2 bases, leaving 8 bases not matched to a gene. The CDR3 DNA reads TGTGCCATCGGGCCAAGCGGGGGGGCCTACAATGAGCAGTTCTTC. This translates into CAIGPSGGAYNEQFF.

This clonotype showed up many times. This sequence joins TRBV12-3 or TRBV12-4 and TRBJ2-2; TRBD1 matches at 9 bases. Losses at the gene ends were 6 bases for V and 7 bases for J; bases not matched to a gene: 3. There are 13 residues in the CDR3. The CDR3 nucleotides read TGTGCCAGCAGGATGACAGGGGGCGGGGAGCTGTTTTTT. Translation gives CASRMTGGGELFF.

This clonotype turned up a few times. The rearrangement links TRBV13 to TRBJ2-7, with D uncertain. Trimming left V 2 bases short and J 3 bases short, with 8 bases between. The CDR3 has 13 residues. Germline CDR1 is PRHDT and CDR2 is FYEKMQ (reference sequence). Here the CDR3 DNA reads TGTGCCAGCAGCTTACCCTTCAGCTACGAGCAGTACTTC. Translating it yields CASSLPFSYEQYF. The full variable domain, completed using reference TRBV13 and TRBJ2-7, is AAGVIQSPRHLIKEKRETATLKCYPIPRHDTVYWYQQGPGQDPQFLISFYEKMQSDKGSIPDRFSAQQFSDYHSELNMSSLELGDSALYFCASSLPFSYEQYFGPGTRLTVT.

The V call is TRBV7-9, the J call TRBJ2-5; D may be TRBD1 (5 bases). Germline assignment: CDR1 SEHNR and CDR2 FQNEAQ (reference sequence). The CDR3 sequence is 13 residues long. The V end was cut by 3 bases, the J end by 7 bases, with 12 bases between. This CDR3 is CASSLSSQGTQYF. The CDR3 bases are TGTGCCAGCAGCTTGAGTTCCCAGGGGACCCAGTACTTC.

This chain links TRBV5-4 with TRBJ1-1; D is ambiguous. Trimming removed 3 bases at V and 1 base at J, with 7 bases between. Germline V gene sequence: CDR1 SGHNT, CDR2 YYREEE (reference sequence). The CDR3 runs 13 residues. The DNA of the CDR3 is TGTGCCAGCAGCTCTGGACCGAACACTGAAGCTTTCTTT. This codes for CASSSGPNTEAFF.

This clonotype was recorded many times. This chain uses TRBV19 with TRBJ2-7, with TRBD2 as a possible D gene (6 bases). Germline lookup yields CDR1 LNHDA and CDR2 SQIVND (reference sequence). CDR3 length equals 15 residues. Trimming cost V 6 bases and J 4 bases, with 19 bases left between them. CDR3 nucleotide sequence: TGTGCCAGTAGCATGGGGGGACTTGTTACTTACGAGCAGTACTTC. Residues: CASSMGGLVTYEQYF.

Ten or more counts support this clonotype. The V and J genes are TRBV3-1 and TRBJ2-5; D is tentatively TRBD1 or TRBD2 (5 bases each). V was shortened by 1 base and J by 5 bases, with 17 bases between the two germline ends. The CDR3 is 16 residues long. In germline, CDR1 is LGHDT, CDR2 YNNKEL (reference sequence). Here the CDR3 reads CASSQVGTVRRETQYF. The CDR3 DNA is TGTGCCAGCAGCCAAGTCGGGACGGTTCGTAGGGAGACCCAGTACTTC.

This clonotype occurred a few times. The chain links TRBV18 to TRBJ2-7; 9 positions agree with TRBD1. Trimming took 1 base from V and 1 from J; bases not matched to a gene: 8. The CDR3 covers 17 residues. Germline-derived CDR1 and CDR2 are KGHSH and LQKENI. Here the CDR3 reads CASSPRETGGASYEQYV. CDR3 DNA: TGTGCCAGCTCACCACGGGAAACAGGGGGCGCATCCTACGAGCAGTACGTC.